The rows below give T cell receptor beta chains drawn from one sample of a study of blood T cell repertoires in COVID-19. The assay was immunoSEQ multiplex PCR, and TCRdb's table has in-frame clones only and misses some. The table lists some 330,000 clones, more than 75% of them singletons, with less than 2.5% in the top ten. The sequencing input was PBMCs or T cells enriched from blood (not recorded which). The source of these receptors is a man between 35 and 55 years old in a cohort exposed to, infected with or recovered from COVID-19 (not recorded which). The CDR3 runs from the conserved cysteine through the conserved F or W.

TRBV3-1/TRBV3-2,TRBJ1-6,CASSQADTLSPLHF
TRBV19,TRBJ1-1,CASTILIGADTEAFF
TRBV27,TRBJ2-1,CASSLGGNEQFF
TRBV5-1,TRBJ2-1,CASSSRVFLAEGSYNEQFF
TRBV29-1,TRBJ2-3,CSVGRRNTDTQYF
TRBV30,TRBJ2-7,CAWNTGNYEQYF
TRBV18,TRBJ1-1,CASSRVQLNTEAFF
TRBV11-2,TRBJ2-7,CASSWGLADSYEQYF
TRBV30,TRBJ1-1,CAWSVAGTEAFF
TRBV7-9,TRBJ2-7,CASSPVGREAGEQYF
TRBV5-1,TRBJ2-1,CASSSGTGPSSYNEQFF
TRBV7-9,TRBJ2-3,CASSPSTSGREDTQYF
TRBV12-5,TRBJ2-7,CASGRPGRAGVYEQYF
TRBV11-2,TRBJ2-7,CASSSSPTYEQYF
TRBV6-5,TRBJ2-7,CASRREGSSYEQYF
TRBV27,TRBJ1-6,CASSPRGNSPLHF
TRBV2,TRBJ2-1,CASSADRGSYNEQFF
TRBV5-1,TRBJ1-6,CASSAGTGNSPLHF
TRBV10-3,TRBJ1-1,CAIKTQEGNTEAFF
TRBV2,TRBJ2-3,CASRDILAGSTDTQYF
TRBV9,TRBJ2-2,CASSVGERESVGELFF
TRBV6-5,TRBJ2-1,CASLQGTSAYNEQFF
TRBV19,TRBJ1-2,CASSMQDRIGYTF
TRBV3-1/TRBV3-2,TRBJ1-1,CASSQEGGLGAEAFF
TRBV19,TRBJ2-1,CASTPLREANEQFF
TRBV20-1,TRBJ2-7,CSALRKGEQYF
TRBV30,TRBJ2-7,CAWSVRQGGPYEQYF
TRBV29-1,TRBJ1-3,CSGSTEASGNTIYF
TRBV18,TRBJ1-2,CASSPTGTGGNYGYTF
TRBV29-1,TRBJ2-3,CSVELWGGVTDTQYF